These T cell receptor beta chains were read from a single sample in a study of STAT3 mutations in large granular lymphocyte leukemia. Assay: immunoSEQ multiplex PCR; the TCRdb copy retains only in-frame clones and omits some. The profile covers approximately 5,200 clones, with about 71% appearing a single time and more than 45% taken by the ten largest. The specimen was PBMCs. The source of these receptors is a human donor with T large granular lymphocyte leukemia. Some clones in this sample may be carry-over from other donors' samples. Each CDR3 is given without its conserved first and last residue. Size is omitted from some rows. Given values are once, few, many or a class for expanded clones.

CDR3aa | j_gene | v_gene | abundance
ASWIRQGQETQY | TRBJ2-5 | TRBV5-5 | large
SVEDRVDYGYT | TRBJ1-2 | TRBV29-1 | -
ASSYSITGDTDTQY | TRBJ2-3 | TRBV6-5 | -
ASSPPKRAGEFYNEQF | TRBJ2-1 | TRBV18 | -
SVEGKGAAGANVLT | TRBJ2-6 | TRBV29-1 | -
SVEDPGQGQETQY | TRBJ2-5 | TRBV29-1 | -
ASSPQGGGQPQH | TRBJ1-5 | TRBV5-1 | once
ASSLGTSGSYEQY | TRBJ2-7 | TRBV5-4 | -
ASSFGTSEETQY | TRBJ2-5 | TRBV5-4 | -
ASSSGTAPLGEQY | TRBJ2-7 | TRBV28 | few
ASSLEGITNVLT | TRBJ2-6 | TRBV5-4 | once
SARGRGGYT | TRBJ1-2 | TRBV20-1 | -
ASSSWGSSSTDTQY | TRBJ2-3 | TRBV27 | -
ASSFPQGLPYGYT | TRBJ1-2 | TRBV28 | -
SVAWGPNQPQH | TRBJ1-5 | TRBV29-1 | -
ASSPQGHEQY | TRBJ2-7 | TRBV5-1 | -
ASSVEAGLTYEQY | TRBJ2-7 | TRBV9 | few
ASSLRDSKAF | TRBJ1-1 | TRBV13 | -
ASSPRTGGLDTEAF | TRBJ1-1 | TRBV28 | few
ASSQGTSPDTQY | TRBJ2-3 | TRBV4-2 | -
ASAPRDRSDQPQH | TRBJ1-5 | TRBV6-1 | -
ASSPSGPYEQY | TRBJ2-7 | TRBV9 | -
ASSDGGPTQY | TRBJ2-5 | TRBV2 | -
SARRDTEAF | TRBJ1-1 | TRBV20-1 | few
ASAATGQNIQY | TRBJ2-4 | TRBV5-4 | -
ASSYRDSNYEQY | TRBJ2-7 | TRBV6-5 | few
SVGTGDDYEQY | TRBJ2-7 | TRBV29-1 | -
ASSQGVINYGYT | TRBJ1-2 | TRBV4-1 | hyperexpanded
ASSYSNWAEAF | TRBJ1-1 | TRBV6-5 | -
ASSDEVGDGEKLF | TRBJ1-4 | TRBV25-1 | -
ASSETGSPYEQY | TRBJ2-7 | TRBV25-1 | -
ASSFTSGADTQY | TRBJ2-3 | TRBV7-2 | -